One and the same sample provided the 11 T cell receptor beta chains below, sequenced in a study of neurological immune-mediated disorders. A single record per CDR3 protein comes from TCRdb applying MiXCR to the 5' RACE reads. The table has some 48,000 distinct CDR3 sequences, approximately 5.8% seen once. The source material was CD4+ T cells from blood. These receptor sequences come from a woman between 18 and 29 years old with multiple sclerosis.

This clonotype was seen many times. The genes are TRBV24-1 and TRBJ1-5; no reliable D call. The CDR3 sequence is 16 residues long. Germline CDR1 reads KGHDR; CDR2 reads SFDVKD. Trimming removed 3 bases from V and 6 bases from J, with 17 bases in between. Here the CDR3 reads CATSDPRSLSGQPQHF. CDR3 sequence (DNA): TGTGCCACCAGTGATCCGCGTTCCCTCTCTGGTCAGCCCCAGCATTTT.

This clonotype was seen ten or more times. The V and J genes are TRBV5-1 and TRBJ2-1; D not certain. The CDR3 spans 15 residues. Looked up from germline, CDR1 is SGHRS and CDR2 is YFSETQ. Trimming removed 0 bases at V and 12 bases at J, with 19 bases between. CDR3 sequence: CASSLDRSSTMPQFF. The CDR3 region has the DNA TGCGCCAGCAGCTTGGATCGGTCTTCGACAATGCCGCAGTTCTTC.

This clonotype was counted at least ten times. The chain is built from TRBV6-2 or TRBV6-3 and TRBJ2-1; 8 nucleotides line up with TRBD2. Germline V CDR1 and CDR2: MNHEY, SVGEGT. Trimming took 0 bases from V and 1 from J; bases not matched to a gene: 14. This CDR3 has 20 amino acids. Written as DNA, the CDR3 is TGTGCCAGCAGTTACTCCGAATCCGATGGGACTAGAAGGTCCTACAATGAGCAGTTCTTC. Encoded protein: CASSYSESDGTRRSYNEQFF.

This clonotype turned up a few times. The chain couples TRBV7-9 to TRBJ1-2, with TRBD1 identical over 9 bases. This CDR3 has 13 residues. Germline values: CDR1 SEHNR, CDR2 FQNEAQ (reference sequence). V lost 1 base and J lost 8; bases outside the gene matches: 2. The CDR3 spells CASSLGGQGGYTF. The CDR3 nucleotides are TGTGCCAGCAGCTTAGGGGGACAGGGAGGCTACACCTTC.

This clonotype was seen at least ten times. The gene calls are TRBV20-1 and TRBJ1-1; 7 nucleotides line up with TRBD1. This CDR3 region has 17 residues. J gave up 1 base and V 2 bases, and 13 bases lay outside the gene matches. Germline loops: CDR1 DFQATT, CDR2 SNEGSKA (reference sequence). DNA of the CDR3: TGCAGTGCTAGAACCCTCCGAGGGGGCGGACGGAACACTGAAGCTTTCTTT. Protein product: CSARTLRGGGRNTEAFF.

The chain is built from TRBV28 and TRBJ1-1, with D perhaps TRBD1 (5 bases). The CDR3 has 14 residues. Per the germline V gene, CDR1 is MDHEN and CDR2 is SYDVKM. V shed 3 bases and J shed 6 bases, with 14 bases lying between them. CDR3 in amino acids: CASSFIGGRAEAFF. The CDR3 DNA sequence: TGTGCCAGCAGTTTCATTGGGGGGAGGGCTGAAGCTTTCTTT.

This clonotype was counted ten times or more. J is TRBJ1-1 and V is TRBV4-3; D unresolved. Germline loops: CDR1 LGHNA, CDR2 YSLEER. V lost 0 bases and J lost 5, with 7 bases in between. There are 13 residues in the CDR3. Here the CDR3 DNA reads TGCGCCAGCAGCCAAGAACGAGTAACTGAAGCTTTCTTT. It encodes CASSQERVTEAFF.

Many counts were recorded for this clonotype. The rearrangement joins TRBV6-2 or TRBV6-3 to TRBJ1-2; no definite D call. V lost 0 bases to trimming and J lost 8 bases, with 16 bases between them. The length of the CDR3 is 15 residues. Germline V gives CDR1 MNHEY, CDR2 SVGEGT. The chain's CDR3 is CASSYSITTVRGYTF. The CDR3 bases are TGTGCCAGCAGTTACTCGATCACTACAGTTCGGGGCTACACCTTC.

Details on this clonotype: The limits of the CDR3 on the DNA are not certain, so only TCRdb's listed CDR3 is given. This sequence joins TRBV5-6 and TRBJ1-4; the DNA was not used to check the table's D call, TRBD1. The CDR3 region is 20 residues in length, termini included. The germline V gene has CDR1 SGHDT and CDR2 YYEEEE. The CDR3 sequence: CASSFYICSAPAPGDEKLFF.

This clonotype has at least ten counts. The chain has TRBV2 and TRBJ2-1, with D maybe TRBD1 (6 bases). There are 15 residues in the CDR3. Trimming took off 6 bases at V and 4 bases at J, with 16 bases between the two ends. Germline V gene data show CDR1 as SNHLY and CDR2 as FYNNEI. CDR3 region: CASRDAGVRYNEQFF. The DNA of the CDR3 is TGTGCCAGCAGAGACGCAGGGGTCAGGTACAATGAGCAGTTCTTC.

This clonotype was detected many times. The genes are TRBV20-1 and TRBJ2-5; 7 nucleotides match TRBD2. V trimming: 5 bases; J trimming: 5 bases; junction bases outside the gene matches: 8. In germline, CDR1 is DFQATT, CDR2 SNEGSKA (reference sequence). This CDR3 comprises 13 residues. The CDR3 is CSAASAGAETQYF. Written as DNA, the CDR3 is TGCAGTGCTGCCTCGGCGGGAGCTGAGACCCAGTACTTC.